What follows are 3 T cell receptor beta chains derived from one specimen sequenced in a study of T cells in Graves' hyperthyroidism and ophthalmopathy. What was amplified from RNA transcripts were TCR beta CDR3 regions. In the first-round RT-PCR of the TCR CDR3, the HTBI primer set was used. One entry per CDR3 protein, called by TCRdb with MiXCR from the multiplex PCR reads. The data show over 450,000 distinct CDR3 sequences, roughly 17% seen once. The sample was blood. The receptors come from a woman aged 18-29 years with Graves' ophthalmopathy.

CDR3 in amino acids: CSARGRDTEAFF. CDR3 DNA: TGCAGCGCAAGGGGGCGGGACACTGAAGCTTTCTTT. The gene calls are TRBV29-1 and TRBJ1-1; 7 bases are a match to TRBD1. The trim removed 7 bases at V and 3 bases at J, leaving 5 bases unmatched. This CDR3 spans 12 amino acids. The germline CDR1 and CDR2 sequences are SQVTM and ANQGSEA.

This chain uses TRBV4-1 with TRBJ2-5; TRBD2 matches 9 bases. The end of the DNA fits TRBJ2-1 better, so the J call may be wrong. The V gene's germline CDR1 is MGHRA and CDR2 YSYEKL. There are 17 residues in the CDR3. CDR3 nucleotide sequence: TGCGCCAGCAGCCAAGATTTCGATAGCGGGAGTTTCGAGACCCAGTTCTTC. Translation: CASSQDFDSGSFETQFF.

This clonotype appeared a few times. The chain uses TRBV6-1 and TRBJ2-7; D is tentatively TRBD1 or TRBD2 (5 bases each). The CDR3 is made up of 17 amino acids. V shed 5 bases and J shed 7 bases, with 27 bases lying between them. Germline values: CDR1 MNHNS, CDR2 SASEGT. The CDR3 loop reads CASSQLGAAGGSGEQYF. CDR3 sequence (DNA): TGTGCCAGCAGTCAACTCGGGGCGGCTGGGGGATCGGGGGAGCAGTACTTC.